This T cell receptor beta chain stems from a study of vaccination effects on CD4 cells after COVID-19. Study-wide context: As their vaccination, participants received two doses of either BNT162b2 or mRNA-1273.

Antigen-specific CD4+ T cell clonotypes were called by their expansion after viral peptide-pool culture in ViraFEST. Having been cultured for around ten days, the cells underwent CD4+ T cell isolation. None of the vaccinated had previously contracted SARS-CoV-2, and their nucleocapsid antibodies tested negative. This clone was seen more than once but under ten times. Its antigen is undetermined. Germline lookup yields CDR1 MDHEN and CDR2 SYDVKM. The germline V and J ends were trimmed by 2 bases and 6 bases, with 13 bases remaining between them. This CDR3 spans 15 amino acids. Study outcomes and limitations: Of the vaccine-induced clones from healthy vaccinees, merely 1 of 255 recognized common cold coronaviruses as well. A shortage of convalescent patients and an absence of early post-infection timepoints characterized the study. Among infection- and vaccine-induced clones, marked clonal contraction occurred late after vaccination.

The repertoire was sequenced with immunoSEQ multiplex PCR; TCRdb's copy has only in-frame clones and lacks some. The data show approximately 40,000 clones, with roughly 70% seen just once and more than 20% held by the top ten. Here the sequenced sample was CD4+ T cells from PBMCs cultured with SARS-CoV-2 spike peptides, taken before COVID-19 vaccination. The chain joins TRBV28 to TRBJ2-2; a weak D match, TRBD2 (6 bases). This TCR derives from a human donor who received a COVID-19 vaccine. The CDR3 sequence is CASSLAGRRAGELFF. The CDR3 region has the DNA TGTGCCAGCAGTTTAGCGGGGCGCAGGGCCGGGGAGCTGTTTTTT.